The 26 T cell receptor beta chains below were found in one sample sequenced in a study of T cells in Graves' hyperthyroidism and ophthalmopathy. Amplification targeted TCR beta CDR3 regions from RNA transcripts. With the HTBI primer set, the TCR CDR3 went through a first round of RT-PCR. TCRdb reprocessed the multiplex PCR reads via MiXCR and lists one record per CDR3 protein. The data hold approximately 590,000 distinct CDR3 sequences, with 40% to 55% observed a single time. Input material: peripheral blood or thyroid tissue (not recorded which). The source of these receptors is a young woman with Graves' hyperthyroidism.

This chain joins TRBV10-3 and TRBJ2-5; 9 bases are a match to TRBD1. CDR3 length: 16 residues. CDR1 is ENHRY, CDR2 SYGVKD, per germline. The trim removed 3 bases at V and 0 bases at J, leaving 5 bases unmatched. The CDR3, as DNA: TGTGCCATCAGTGAATTGACAGGGGGGAACCAAGAGACCCAGTACTTC. As protein: CAISELTGGNQETQYF.

The table lists this clonotype with a count of one. The rearrangement joins TRBV6-1 to TRBJ2-2; 8 nucleotides align to TRBD2. The CDR3 consists of 15 residues. The V gene's germline CDR1 is MNHNS and CDR2 SASEGT. V dropped 7 bases and J dropped 3; count of bases not matched to a gene: 7. Here the CDR3 DNA reads TGTGCCAGCACCCCGGGAGGGGAAGACACCGGGGAGCTGTTTTTT. Protein: CASTPGGEDTGELFF.

V is TRBV4-1 and J is TRBJ1-4, with a tentative D call TRBD1 (5 bases). Germline lookup yields CDR1 MGHRA and CDR2 YSYEKL. The CDR3 runs 14 residues. Deletions cut 3 bases from V and 6 bases from J, with 11 bases between. Here the CDR3 DNA reads TGCGCCAGCAGCCAGGCCAGGGCAGATGAAAAACTGTTTTTT. Its translation: CASSQARADEKLFF.

This clonotype was seen many times. The chain combines TRBV7-9 with TRBJ1-2; no clear D gene. This CDR3 comprises 15 residues. Germline CDR1 reads SEHNR; CDR2 reads FQNEAQ (reference sequence). V lost 0 bases and J lost 4, with 12 bases in between. In DNA, the CDR3 is TGTGCCAGCAGCTTAGCGGCCAGCGGCATCTATGGCTACACCTTC. This sequence encodes CASSLAASGIYGYTF.

This clonotype has just a few counts. V and J are TRBV4-1 and TRBJ1-5; D is possibly TRBD1 (6 bases). Germline CDR1 MGHRA, CDR2 YSYEKL. Trimming took off 0 bases at V and 15 bases at J, with 18 bases between the two ends. This CDR3 comprises 14 residues. CDR3 nucleotide sequence: TGCGCCAGCAGCCAAGATAGAGGGCAGGGGCCTGCGCATTTT. This sequence encodes CASSQDRGQGPAHF.

The chain has TRBV15 and TRBJ2-7; 9 positions match TRBD2. In germline, CDR1 is LNHNV, CDR2 YYDKDF (reference sequence). The length of the CDR3 is 15 residues. The J segment lost 3 bases and the V segment lost 1 base, leaving 4 bases of the junction unmatched. CDR3 in DNA: TGTGCCACCAGCAGAGTGACTAGCGGAATCTACGAGCAGTACTTC. Translated: CATSRVTSGIYEQYF.

This clonotype was seen only a few times. The genes are TRBV2 and TRBJ2-7; D may match TRBD1 or TRBD2 (5 bases each). Germline values: CDR1 SNHLY, CDR2 FYNNEI. V lost 5 bases, J lost 5 bases, and 10 bases lay in between. The CDR3 covers 12 residues. In DNA form, the CDR3 reads TGTGCCAGCAGTTTAAGGGGAGACGAGCAGTACTTC. It specifies CASSLRGDEQYF.

CDR3 sequence (DNA): TGCGCCAGCAGTCGCCCGCGGCTAGCGGAAGAGACCCAGTACTTC. This sequence encodes CASSRPRLAEETQYF. V gene TRBV10-1 combines with J gene TRBJ2-5, with 7 bases lining up with TRBD2. Losses at the gene ends were 5 bases for V and 3 bases for J; bases not matched to a gene: 9. The CDR3 length is 15 residues. Germline V gene lookup returns CDR1 WNHNN and CDR2 SYGVQD (reference sequence).

This clonotype was seen more than once but under ten times. V gene TRBV2 combines with J gene TRBJ1-1, with D hard to call. CDR1 is SNHLY, CDR2 FYNNEI, per germline. The CDR3 consists of 14 residues. Trimming took 7 bases from V and 0 from J, leaving 12 bases between them. The CDR3 coding sequence is TGTGCCAGCACCTTACGCTGGATGAACACTGAAGCTTTCTTT. The encoded protein is CASTLRWMNTEAFF.

The chain couples TRBV19 to TRBJ1-5; a weak D match, TRBD1 (5 bases). CDR1 LNHDA and CDR2 SQIVND come from the germline V gene (reference sequence). The CDR3 is 14 amino acids. Trimming stripped 4 bases from V and 5 bases from J, with 12 bases between. In nucleotides, the CDR3 is TGTGCCAGTAGTAAACACAGGATCGATCAGCCCCAGCATTTT. Its protein product is CASSKHRIDQPQHF.

The chain combines TRBV10-3 with TRBJ1-1, with TRBD1 matching over 8 bases. Looked up from germline, CDR1 is ENHRY and CDR2 is SYGVKD. CDR3 size: 15 residues. After removal of 7 bases from V and 1 base from J, the junction contained 8 bases not matched to a gene. CDR3: CAINRPDRENTEAFF. Written as DNA, the CDR3 is TGTGCCATCAACAGACCGGACAGGGAGAACACTGAAGCTTTCTTT.

The genes are TRBV15 and TRBJ1-2; D might be TRBD1 (6 bases). Germline V gene data show CDR1 as LNHNV and CDR2 as YYDKDF (reference sequence). V lost 3 bases and J 5 bases, leaving 22 bases between the germline ends. The CDR3 has 17 residues. CDR3: CATSSARDPRGQYGYTF. CDR3 coding DNA: TGTGCCACCAGCAGTGCTAGAGACCCCAGAGGACAGTATGGCTACACCTTC.

The rearrangement links TRBV9 to TRBJ1-6, with D possibly being TRBD1 (6 bases). V was cut by 0 bases and J by 9 bases, with 13 bases left in between. In germline, CDR1 is SGDLS, CDR2 YYNGEE. CDR3 length equals 15 residues. The CDR3 is CASSVASGGGSPLHF. The CDR3 region has the DNA TGTGCCAGCAGCGTAGCTTCCGGGGGCGGTTCACCCCTCCACTTT.

Many counts were recorded for this clonotype. At one end the junction does not follow the germline gene, possibly because of a read error. The genes are TRBV5-1 and TRBJ1-2; tentative D call: TRBD1 (5 bases). The germline CDR1 and CDR2 sequences are SGHRS and YFSETQ. There are 12 residues in the CDR3. CDR3 region: CASSLAGDGYTF. DNA for the CDR3: TGTGCCAGCAGTTTAGCGGGGGACGGCTACACCTTC.

In its sample, this clonotype was seen a few times. The chain couples TRBV19 to TRBJ2-7; TRBD2 aligns across 8 bases. Germline CDR1 LNHDA, CDR2 SQIVND (reference sequence). After removal of 5 bases from V and 1 base from J, the junction contained 10 bases not matched to a gene. The CDR3 runs to 16 residues. The CDR3 DNA reads as TGTGCCAGTAGTTTCTCCGGGCGGGAGGCTTCCTACGAGCAGTACTTC. This codes for CASSFSGREASYEQYF. Together with reference TRBV19 and TRBJ2-7, the CDR3 gives the full variable domain: DGGITQSPKYLFRKEGQNVTLSCEQNLNHDAMYWYRQDPGQGLRLIYYSQIVNDFQKGDIAEGYSVSREKKESFPLTVTSAQKNPTAFYLCASSFSGREASYEQYFGPGTRLTVT.

The chain links TRBV10-3 to TRBJ2-5, with D maybe TRBD1 (7 bases). V lost 4 bases and J 3 bases, leaving 12 bases between the germline ends. CDR3 size: 14 residues. Looked up from germline, CDR1 is ENHRY and CDR2 is SYGVKD. The CDR3 DNA is TGTGCCATCAGTGGGAGGGGGCAGGAAGAGACCCAGTACTTC. This sequence encodes CAISGRGQEETQYF.

This clonotype came up a few times. This rearrangement joins TRBV6-4 to TRBJ1-2; D gene unclear. The CDR3 is made up of 13 amino acids. Trimming took 6 bases from V and 8 from J, leaving 16 bases between them. The germline CDR1 and CDR2 sequences are MRHNA and SNTAGT. Here the CDR3 DNA reads TGTGCCAGCAGGGCTGGGCCCAGTGGGGGCTACACCTTC. It codes for CASRAGPSGGYTF.

V and J are TRBV29-1 and TRBJ2-5; weak D call: TRBD2 (6 bases). Looked up from germline, CDR1 is SQVTM and CDR2 is ANQGSEA. The CDR3 is 17 amino acids. V was cut by 7 bases and J by 5 bases, with 29 bases left in between. The DNA for the CDR3 is TGCAGCGGCGCACAATCGGGGGACGTTTCAATAGGGGAGACCCAGTACTTC. Amino acids: CSGAQSGDVSIGETQYF.

This chain connects TRBV7-3 to TRBJ2-2; tentative D call: TRBD2 (6 bases). The germline CDR1 and CDR2 sequences are SGHTA and FQGTGA. The CDR3 consists of 16 residues. The V end lost 1 base, the J end lost 9 bases, and 18 bases lay between the germline ends. In DNA, the CDR3 is TGTGCCAGCAGCTTAATCCCTAGCGAGGGTTGGCGGGAGCTGTTTTTT. This sequence encodes CASSLIPSEGWRELFF.

This clonotype is a singleton in its sample. The chain has TRBV29-1 and TRBJ1-4; TRBD1 agrees at 9 bases. Germline V gene sequence: CDR1 SQVTM, CDR2 ANQGSEA. The CDR3 has 13 residues. V lost 7 bases, J lost 6 bases, and 6 bases stayed unmatched. CDR3: CSAADRGYEKLFF. In DNA, the CDR3 is TGCAGCGCCGCGGACAGGGGTTATGAAAAACTGTTTTTT.

The chain links TRBV10-1 to TRBJ2-5; no clear D gene. The ends were cut back, 3 bases at V and 4 bases at J, with 15 bases in the middle. Germline V CDR1 and CDR2: WNHNN, SYGVQD (reference sequence). The CDR3 has 15 residues. In DNA, the CDR3 is TGCGCCAGCAGTGATCGGACCTCGCTAGGAGAGACCCAGTACTTC. It encodes CASSDRTSLGETQYF.

The table lists this clonotype with many counts. The V gene is TRBV2, the J gene TRBJ1-6, with D unclear. The CDR3 totals 11 residues. Germline V lookup: CDR1 SNHLY, CDR2 FYNNEI. Trimming shortened V by 10 bases and J by 7 bases, and 8 bases separated the two germline ends. Here the CDR3 DNA reads TGTGCCACCTCGCCGAATTCACCCCTCCACTTT. This gives the protein CATSPNSPLHF.

At least ten counts were recorded for this clonotype. This rearrangement joins TRBV7-9 to TRBJ1-1; no reliable D call. Trimming removed 1 base at V and 4 bases at J, with 7 bases between. The V gene's germline CDR1 is SEHNR and CDR2 FQNEAQ (reference sequence). CDR3 length equals 13 residues. This CDR3 is CASSLVMGTEAFF. The CDR3, as DNA: TGTGCCAGCAGCTTAGTCATGGGCACTGAAGCTTTCTTT.

This clonotype was picked up a small number of times. The chain uses TRBV2 and TRBJ1-3; D gene uncertain. The CDR3 length is 13 residues. Trimming pared 6 bases from V and 4 bases from J, leaving 10 bases between. CDR1 and CDR2 from the germline V gene are SNHLY and FYNNEI. The CDR3 DNA sequence: TGTGCCAGCAGCACGGAGATGGGAAACACCATATATTTT. Protein product: CASSTEMGNTIYF.

The rearrangement links TRBV11-1 to TRBJ1-3; TRBD1 agrees at 7 bases. Per germline, CDR1 SGHAT and CDR2 FQDESV (reference sequence). V was pared by 7 bases and J by 4 bases, with 10 bases of the junction left unmatched. CDR3 size: 15 residues. CDR3 sequence (DNA): TGTGCCAGCAACCAAGGACAGGTCGTAGGAAACACCATATATTTT. Amino acids: CASNQGQVVGNTIYF. The variable domain in full, completed from reference TRBV11-1 and TRBJ1-3, reads EAEVAQSPRYKITEKSQAVAFWCDPISGHATLYWYRQILGQGPELLVQFQDESVVDDSQLPKDRFSAERLKGVDSTLKIQPAELGDSAMYLCASNQGQVVGNTIYFGEGSWLTVV.

This clonotype came up many times. The genes are TRBV10-3 and TRBJ2-5; 7 bases map to TRBD1. Per germline, CDR1 ENHRY and CDR2 SYGVKD. The J segment lost 2 bases and the V segment lost 4 bases, leaving 1 base of the junction unmatched. The CDR3 is made up of 13 amino acids. The CDR3 loop is CAISGDRQETQYF. Written as DNA, the CDR3 is TGTGCCATCAGTGGGGACAGACAAGAGACCCAGTACTTC.